Shown below are 23 T cell receptor beta chains from a single sample sequenced in a study of cytomegalovirus exposure and HLA in healthy donors. Profiling relied on immunoSEQ multiplex PCR, and the TCRdb table lists in-frame clones only, not all of them. The sample has roughly 300,000 clones, about 90% seen once. The specimen was PBMCs. Receptors were obtained from a woman between 25 and 40 years old in good health and CMV-seropositive.

V is TRBV6-5 and J is TRBJ1-6; D call uncertain. This CDR3 has 15 amino acids. The V and J ends lost 0 bases and 10 bases respectively, with 13 bases between them. Germline CDR1 is MNHEY and CDR2 is SVGAGI. CDR3: CASSYSGGNGSPLHF. CDR3 coding DNA: TGTGCCAGCAGTTACTCTGGAGGGAACGGATCACCCCTCCACTTT.

A note on this clone: Other DNA sequences in this specimen translate into the identical CDR3. The V gene is TRBV5-6, the J gene TRBJ2-7; D ambiguous. The CDR3 covers 12 residues. V was clipped by 0 bases and J by 3 bases, with 4 bases between them. Germline lookup yields CDR1 SGHDT and CDR2 YYEEEE. CDR3 in DNA: TGTGCCAGCAGCTTGGTTAGCTACGAGCAGTACTTC. Its translation is CASSLVSYEQYF.

The chain links TRBV6-5 to TRBJ2-1; 10 nucleotides agree with TRBD2. V lost 8 bases to trimming and J lost 8 bases; unmatched junction nucleotides: 9. Per germline, CDR1 MNHEY and CDR2 SVGAGI. This CDR3 contains 14 residues. The CDR3 nucleotides are TGTGCCAGCCGTCTAGCGGGAGAAATCCATGAGCAGTTCTTC. Its translation: CASRLAGEIHEQFF.

The chain employs TRBV14 and TRBJ1-2; D is unclear. This CDR3 is built from 18 residues. Germline CDR1 reads SGHDN; CDR2 reads FVKESK. Trimming took off 4 bases at V and 4 bases at J, with 25 bases between the two ends. CDR3 protein: CASSRATVRDSAIYGYTF. The CDR3 nucleotides are TGTGCCAGCAGCCGCGCCACGGTTAGGGATTCAGCTATCTATGGCTACACCTTC.

This clone was detected only a few times. The chain couples TRBV7-6 to TRBJ1-4; a possible D gene is TRBD1 (5 bases). The germline V gene encodes CDR1 SGHVS and CDR2 FNYEAQ. This CDR3 is built from 12 residues. V was pared by 5 bases and J by 10 bases, with 11 bases between. DNA for the CDR3: TGTGCCAGCAGCCCCTCGAGGGGAAAACTGTTTTTT. It is translated as CASSPSRGKLFF.

The chain joins TRBV7-2 to TRBJ1-6; D uncertain. CDR3 size: 18 residues. V gave up 2 bases and J gave up 10 bases, with 24 bases separating them. Germline assignment: CDR1 SGHTA and CDR2 FQGNSA. DNA of the CDR3: TGTGCCAGCAGCTTAACGGTCCTCCTCTTAATTGATCAGTCACCCCTCCACTTT. Translated, it gives CASSLTVLLLIDQSPLHF.

The V gene is TRBV27, the J gene TRBJ2-2; tentative D call: TRBD1 (5 bases). Trimming removed 3 bases at V and 2 bases at J, with 10 bases between. The CDR3 runs to 15 residues. CDR1 is MNHEY and CDR2 is SMNVEV in the germline V gene (reference sequence). CDR3 region: CASSLRGQNTGELFF. In nucleotides, the CDR3 is TGTGCCAGCAGTTTGCGCGGACAAAACACCGGGGAGCTGTTTTTT.

This chain uses TRBV29-1 with TRBJ1-1, with 9 bases matching TRBD1. The CDR3 contains 12 residues. V gave up 5 bases and J gave up 8 bases; unmatched junction bases: 6. Per germline, CDR1 SQVTM and CDR2 ANQGSEA. CDR3: CSVSPGTGEAFF. CDR3 DNA: TGCAGCGTTTCCCCTGGGACAGGGGAAGCTTTCTTT.

This chain links TRBV18 with TRBJ2-3; D remains ambiguous. Germline V gene sequence: CDR1 KGHSH, CDR2 LQKENI. V shed 2 bases and J shed 2 bases, with 5 bases lying between them. The CDR3 contains 13 residues. This chain's CDR3 is CASSPTITDTQYF. The CDR3 DNA reads as TGTGCCAGCTCACCAACCATCACAGATACGCAGTATTTT. The full variable domain, its missing parts supplied by reference TRBV18 and TRBJ2-3, is NAGVMQNPRHLVRRRGQEARLRCSPMKGHSHVYWYRQLPEEGLKFMVYLQKENIIDESGMPKERFSAEFPKEGPSILRIQQVVRGDSAAYFCASSPTITDTQYFGPGTRLTVL.

The DNA of the CDR3 is TGTGCCAGCAGCTTTCATACCGAGGGAGCCTACGAGCAGTACTTC. This encodes CASSFHTEGAYEQYF. V gene TRBV7-9 combines with J gene TRBJ2-7, with D possibly being TRBD2 (5 bases). With 3 bases removed from V and 2 bases from J, the gap between germline ends came to 14 bases. This CDR3 is built from 15 residues. Germline V gene sequence: CDR1 SEHNR, CDR2 FQNEAQ (reference sequence).

The rearrangement joins TRBV18 to TRBJ1-1; D is uncertain. V gave up 5 bases and J gave up 1 base, with 11 bases separating them. The CDR3 runs to 14 residues. CDR1 and CDR2 from the germline V gene are KGHSH and LQKENI. The CDR3 DNA is TGTGCCAGCTCATCGACAATATCGAACACTGAAGCTTTCTTT. Translated: CASSSTISNTEAFF.

The chain has TRBV13 and TRBJ1-5; D is ambiguous. The CDR3 runs 15 residues. V gave up 5 bases and J gave up 0 bases, with 11 bases separating them. Germline V gives CDR1 PRHDT, CDR2 FYEKMQ (reference sequence). The CDR3 DNA reads TGTGCCAGCAGCGAGGAAGGGTTTAGCAATCAGCCCCAGCATTTT. Protein: CASSEEGFSNQPQHF.

The V call is TRBV27, the J call TRBJ1-4; D possibly corresponds to TRBD1 (5 bases). Germline CDR1 and CDR2: MNHEY and SMNVEV (reference sequence). The CDR3 has 14 residues. V lost 6 bases and J 5 bases, leaving 13 bases between the germline ends. In nucleotides, the CDR3 is TGTGCCAGCAGCGTTTTCGGACAAAATGAAAAACTGTTTTTT. As protein: CASSVFGQNEKLFF.

The V gene is TRBV11-2, the J gene TRBJ2-7; the D gene is possibly TRBD2 (5 bases). V was shortened by 2 bases and J by 5 bases, with 19 bases between the two germline ends. Germline V gives CDR1 SGHAT, CDR2 FQNNGV. This CDR3 has 16 amino acids. The CDR3 DNA follows: TGTGCCAGCAGCTTACGCCCCTATGATCCCGGGGACGAGCAGTACTTC. Residues: CASSLRPYDPGDEQYF. The full variable domain, in which reference TRBV11-2 and TRBJ2-7 provide the parts outside the CDR3, is EAGVAQSPRYKIIEKRQSVAFWCNPISGHATLYWYQQILGQGPKLLIQFQNNGVVDDSQLPKDRFSAERLKGVDSTLKIQPAKLEDSAVYLCASSLRPYDPGDEQYFGPGTRLTVT.

This clone was seen a handful of times. Other DNA sequences in the sample encode the same CDR3. The chain links TRBV4-1 to TRBJ2-2; D is uncertain. Germline-derived CDR1 and CDR2 are MGHRA and YSYEKL. The V gene lost 3 bases and the J gene lost 8 bases, with 4 bases spanning the gap. This CDR3 has 11 residues. This chain's CDR3 is CASSHRGELFF. In DNA, the CDR3 is TGCGCCAGCAGCCATCGAGGGGAGCTGTTTTTT.

The chain joins TRBV4-1 to TRBJ1-1, with 8 bases matching TRBD1. CDR3 size: 14 residues. Unmatched junction bases numbered 5, after V lost 2 bases and J lost 6 bases. Per germline, CDR1 MGHRA and CDR2 YSYEKL. The CDR3, as DNA: TGCGCCAGCAGCCAATTTCCAGGGGGCGCTGAAGCTTTCTTT. Translation gives CASSQFPGGAEAFF.

This clone came up once. The chain recombines TRBV7-2 with TRBJ2-1; tentatively, D is TRBD2 (6 bases). The CDR3 is 17 residues long. The V gene lost 3 bases and the J gene lost 9 bases, with 24 bases spanning the gap. Germline loops: CDR1 SGHTA, CDR2 FQGNSA. The DNA for the CDR3 is TGTGCCAGCAGCTTCGGCATTGCTGCGGGACCCGATGGTGAGCAGTTCTTC. This sequence encodes CASSFGIAAGPDGEQFF.

J is TRBJ1-1 and V is TRBV2; D unresolved. Germline values: CDR1 SNHLY, CDR2 FYNNEI. The V end was cut by 11 bases, the J end by 1 base, with 14 bases between. The CDR3 covers 13 residues. CDR3 nucleotide sequence: TGTGCCGGAAAGGGCCTGGGGAACACTGAAGCTTTCTTT. Translation: CAGKGLGNTEAFF.

V is TRBV25-1 and J is TRBJ2-2; D gene unclear. Germline CDR1 and CDR2: MGHDK and SYGVNS. The CDR3 is 11 amino acids. Trimming removed 6 bases at V and 5 bases at J, with 4 bases between. The CDR3 nucleotides read TGTGCCAGCAGGACTACCGGGGAGCTGTTTTTT. This translates into CASRTTGELFF. The complete variable domain, with remaining parts taken from reference TRBV25-1 and TRBJ2-2, reads EADIYQTPRYLVIGTGKKITLECSQTMGHDKMYWYQQDPGMELHLIHYSYGVNSTEKGDLSSESTVSRIRTEHFPLTLESARPSHTSQYLCASRTTGELFFGEGSRLTVL.

The chain uses TRBV4-3 and TRBJ1-4; a possible D gene is TRBD1 (5 bases). There are 16 residues in the CDR3. Germline V gene data show CDR1 as LGHNA and CDR2 as YSLEER. Trimming cost V 0 bases and J 3 bases, with 11 bases left between them. For the CDR3, the DNA is TGCGCCAGCAGCCAAGAACGTCACAGGTCTAATGAAAAACTGTTTTTT. It translates to CASSQERHRSNEKLFF.

V is TRBV5-4 and J is TRBJ1-6, with TRBD1 matching over 10 bases. CDR1 and CDR2 from the germline V gene are SGHNT and YYREEE (reference sequence). The CDR3 runs 18 residues. V lost 0 bases and J lost 3; bases outside the gene matches: 6. In DNA, the CDR3 is TGTGCCAGCAGCTTGGGCGGGACAGGGGCTATCTATAATTCACCCCTCCACTTT. Encoded protein: CASSLGGTGAIYNSPLHF.

Notes on this clone: Mismatch with germline at one junction end may stem from a read error. The rearrangement links TRBV6-1 to TRBJ2-4, with D possibly called TRBD1 or TRBD2 (7 bases each). The CDR3 sequence is 12 residues long. Germline V gene sequence: CDR1 MNHNS, CDR2 SASEGT. Here the CDR3 DNA reads TGTGCCAGCAGTATGCTGCAGGGGGGGACGAACTTC. This translates into CASSMLQGGTNF.

CDR3 nucleotide sequence: TGTGCCAGCAGCCATGGGGGGGAAGCTGGAAACACCATATATTTT. Its protein is CASSHGGEAGNTIYF. The chain has TRBV4-2 and TRBJ1-3; TRBD1 is a possible D gene (5 bases). The V gene lost 3 bases and the J gene lost 2 bases, with 11 bases spanning the gap. The CDR3 has 15 residues. The germline CDR1 and CDR2 sequences are LGHNA and YNFKEQ.